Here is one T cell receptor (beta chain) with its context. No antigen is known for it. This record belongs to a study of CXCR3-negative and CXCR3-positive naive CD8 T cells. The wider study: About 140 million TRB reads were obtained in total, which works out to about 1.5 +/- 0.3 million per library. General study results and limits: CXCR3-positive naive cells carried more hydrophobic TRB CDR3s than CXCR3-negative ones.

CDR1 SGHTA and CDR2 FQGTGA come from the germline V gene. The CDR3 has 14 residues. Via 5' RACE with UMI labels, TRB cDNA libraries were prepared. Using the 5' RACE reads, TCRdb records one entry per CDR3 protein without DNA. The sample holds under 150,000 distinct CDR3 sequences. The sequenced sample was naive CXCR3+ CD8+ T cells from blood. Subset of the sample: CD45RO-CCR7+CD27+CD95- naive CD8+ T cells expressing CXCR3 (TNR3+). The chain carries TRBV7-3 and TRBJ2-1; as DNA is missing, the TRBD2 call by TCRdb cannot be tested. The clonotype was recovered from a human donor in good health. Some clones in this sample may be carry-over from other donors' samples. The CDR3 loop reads CASRVSGTYNEQFF. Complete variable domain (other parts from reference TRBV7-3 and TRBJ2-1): GAGVSQTPSNKVTEKGKYVELRCDPISGHTALYWYRQSLGQGPEFLIYFQGTGAADDSGLPNDRFFAVRPEGSVSTLKIQRTERGDSAVYLCASRVSGTYNEQFFGPGTRLTVL.